These 8 T cell receptor beta chains share one sample of origin, sequenced in a study of cytomegalovirus exposure and HLA in healthy donors. The PCR had 60 Vbeta and 13 Jbeta primers. Clones were sequenced by immunoSEQ multiplex PCR, and TCRdb holds only the in-frame ones, with some missing. The data contain approximately 270,000 clones, 80% of them singletons. The sequencing sample was made of PBMCs. The source of these receptors is a girl under 10 years old in good health and CMV-seronegative.

For this clone: The same CDR3 also results from other DNA sequences found in this sample. V gene TRBV4-1 combines with J gene TRBJ2-5, with 9 bases aligning to TRBD1. CDR1 MGHRA and CDR2 YSYEKL come from the germline V gene. The CDR3 runs to 14 residues. The V gene end was trimmed by 4 bases and the J gene end by 1 base; junction bases not matched to a gene: 1. In nucleotides, the CDR3 is TGCGCCAGCAGCCCGGACAGGGGCCAAGAGACCCAGTACTTC. This translates into CASSPDRGQETQYF.

This sequence joins TRBV27 and TRBJ2-1; D ambiguous. The length of the CDR3 is 15 residues. Trimming stripped 2 bases from V and 10 bases from J, with 18 bases between. The germline gives CDR1 MNHEY, CDR2 SMNVEV (reference sequence). The CDR3 is CASSLRPGSFGEQFF. The CDR3 region has the DNA TGTGCCAGCAGTTTAAGGCCGGGTTCGTTTGGGGAGCAGTTCTTC.

This chain links TRBV28 with TRBJ2-7, with TRBD2 matching over 7 bases. The CDR3 covers 15 residues. Germline V gene sequence: CDR1 MDHEN, CDR2 SYDVKM. J lost 4 bases, V lost 4 bases, and 10 bases had no gene match. The DNA for the CDR3 is TGTGCCAGCAGTTCCTCTCGACTGGGAGGGTACGAGCAGTACTTC. Translated: CASSSSRLGGYEQYF.

The V and J genes are TRBV27 and TRBJ2-7, with 7 bases matching TRBD2. Trimming took 6 bases from V and 2 from J; bases not matched to a gene: 10. The germline V gene encodes CDR1 MNHEY and CDR2 SMNVEV (reference sequence). The CDR3 length is 15 residues. The CDR3 protein is CASSHRGVGTYEQYF. The CDR3 coding sequence is TGTGCCAGCAGCCACCGGGGGGTAGGAACCTACGAGCAGTACTTC.

The chain recombines TRBV2 with TRBJ1-5; D possibly corresponds to TRBD1 (5 bases). Trimming took 4 bases from V and 0 from J, leaving 10 bases between them. CDR1 and CDR2 from the germline V gene are SNHLY and FYNNEI. CDR3 length: 15 residues. The CDR3 region has the DNA TGTGCCAGCAGTGTACAGGCTTATAGCAATCAGCCCCAGCATTTT. Its translation: CASSVQAYSNQPQHF.

The rearrangement uses TRBV4-2 and TRBJ2-4; D possibly corresponds to TRBD1 (6 bases). The CDR3 loop spans 14 amino acids. Trimming removed 0 bases from V and 4 bases from J, with 7 bases in between. The V gene's germline CDR1 is LGHNA and CDR2 YNFKEQ. The CDR3 loop reads CASSQETGKNIQYF. CDR3 sequence (DNA): TGTGCCAGCAGCCAAGAAACAGGGAAAAACATTCAGTACTTC.

This chain links TRBV28 with TRBJ1-4; the D gene is possibly TRBD1 (5 bases). This CDR3 is 12 amino acids long. The V gene's germline CDR1 is MDHEN and CDR2 SYDVKM. Trimming shortened V by 6 bases and J by 5 bases, and 7 bases separated the two germline ends. CDR3 sequence reads: CASRQANEKLFF. The CDR3 bases are TGTGCCAGCAGACAGGCGAATGAAAAACTGTTTTTT. The complete variable domain, with remaining parts taken from reference TRBV28 and TRBJ1-4, reads DVKVTQSSRYLVKRTGEKVFLECVQDMDHENMFWYRQDPGLGLRLIYFSYDVKMKEKGDIPEGYSVSREKKERFSLILESASTNQTSMYLCASRQANEKLFFGSGTQLSVL.

J is TRBJ1-5 and V is TRBV18; D may be TRBD1 (5 bases). V gave up 9 bases and J gave up 1 base, with 13 bases separating them. The CDR3 runs 14 residues. Germline V gene lookup returns CDR1 KGHSH and CDR2 LQKENI. The chain's CDR3 is CASWKDRSNQPQHF. CDR3 bases: TGTGCCAGTTGGAAAGACAGAAGCAATCAGCCCCAGCATTTT.